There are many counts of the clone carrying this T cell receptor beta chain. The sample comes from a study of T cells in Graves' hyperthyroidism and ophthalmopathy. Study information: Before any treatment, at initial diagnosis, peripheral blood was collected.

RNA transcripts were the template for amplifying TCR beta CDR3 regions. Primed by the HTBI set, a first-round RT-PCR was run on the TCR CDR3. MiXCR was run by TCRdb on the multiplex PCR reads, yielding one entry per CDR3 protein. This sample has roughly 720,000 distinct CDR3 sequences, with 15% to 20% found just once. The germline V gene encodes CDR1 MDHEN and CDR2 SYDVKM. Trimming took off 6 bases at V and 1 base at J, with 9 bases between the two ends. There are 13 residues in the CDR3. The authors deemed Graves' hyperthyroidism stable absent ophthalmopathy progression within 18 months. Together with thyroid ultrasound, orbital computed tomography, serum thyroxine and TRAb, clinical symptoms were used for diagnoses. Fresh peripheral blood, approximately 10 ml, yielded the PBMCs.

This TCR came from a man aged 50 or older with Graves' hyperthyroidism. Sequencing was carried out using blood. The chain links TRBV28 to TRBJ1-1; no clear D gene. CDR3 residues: CASSYTRNTEAFF. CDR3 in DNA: TGTGCCAGCAGCTACACACGGAACACTGAAGCTTTCTTT. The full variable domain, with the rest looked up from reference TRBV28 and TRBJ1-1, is DVKVTQSSRYLVKRTGEKVFLECVQDMDHENMFWYRQDPGLGLRLIYFSYDVKMKEKGDIPEGYSVSREKKERFSLILESASTNQTSMYLCASSYTRNTEAFFGQGTRLTVV.